The present T cell receptor beta chain was sequenced within a study of beta chain features in type 1 diabetes. Study details: Patients did not differ from healthy donors in age, gender or cell yield. Study-wide findings and caveats: The similarity of naive, central memory and Treg TCRB repertoires appeared greater among patients than among healthy donors. In all four CD4+ subsets, TCRB CDR3 length was significantly, moderately reduced in type 1 diabetes.

Using CD45RO/CCR7/CD25/CD127/CD95/CD27, CD4+ naive, central memory, regulatory and stem cell-like memory cells were sorted. The study reverse transcribed the entire isolated RNA, so it sequenced expressed TCRB transcripts. Method: immunoSEQ multiplex PCR; TCRdb's copy keeps in-frame clones and lacks some. The sample shows 500,000 to 800,000 clones, 9.5% to 15% of them seen only once. Of note for this clone: Its cognate antigen is unknown.

The source material was naive CD4+ T cells from blood. This TCR derives from a man aged 25-45 years with type 1 diabetes.

The chain's CDR3 is CASSRQLGKETQYF. For the CDR3, the DNA is TGTGCCAGTAGTCGTCAACTGGGAAAAGAGACCCAGTACTTC. The chain has TRBV19 and TRBJ2-5; D gene uncertain. CDR1 is LNHDA and CDR2 is SQIVND in the germline V gene (reference sequence). Trimming shortened V by 5 bases and J by 3 bases, and 13 bases separated the two germline ends. The CDR3 has 14 residues.